This T cell receptor beta chain was recovered during a study of OX40 agonist ivuxolimab in advanced cancers. The wider study: Treatment of patients was with ivuxolimab, an agonistic anti-OX40 (CD134) antibody. The dose-escalation cohort was approximately 85% male, with a mean age of 60 years, ranging about 20 to 85. Regarding the study as a whole: Among some nonresponders, normalized T-cell clonal expansion was also low. Researchers did not establish what antigens the expanded peripheral T cells target.

This CDR3 contains 15 residues. Trimming shortened V by 7 bases and J by 0 bases, and 14 bases separated the two germline ends. About this clone itself: Its antigen is undetermined.

The data were produced by immunoSEQ multiplex PCR, yet TCRdb's version contains in-frame clones alone and is incomplete. Of approximately 96,000 clones listed, about nine tenths are singletons. The source material was CD4+ or CD8+ T cells sorted from blood, sampled in a trial of the OX40 agonist ivuxolimab. The V and J genes are TRBV23-1 and TRBJ2-3, with D perhaps TRBD1 (6 bases). TRBV23-1 is noted as an ORF with a role that remains uncertain. This TCR was recovered from an adult with an advanced solid tumor such as melanoma, head and neck, liver or kidney cancer. The CDR3: CASTTDRTSTDTQYF. CDR3 DNA: TGCGCCAGCACCACGGACAGAACTAGCACAGATACGCAGTATTTT.